This T cell receptor (beta chain) derives from a study of blood T cell repertoires in COVID-19. Libraries were prepared by immunoSEQ multiplex PCR; TCRdb keeps only in-frame clonotypes and omits some of them. The table records some 220,000 clones, about four fifths of them present only once. V was cut by 3 bases and J by 8 bases, with 19 bases left in between. Germline assignment: CDR1 SEHNR and CDR2 FQNEAQ (reference sequence). This CDR3 is built from 15 residues. Sequencing was performed on peripheral blood. The chain has TRBV7-9 and TRBJ1-2, with D perhaps TRBD1 (6 bases). The clonotype comes from a man aged 50-60 years with acute or convalescent COVID-19. The CDR3 DNA sequence: TGTGCCAGCAGCTTTACAGGGACCCGGGGAGACGGCTACACCTTC. This gives the protein CASSFTGTRGDGYTF.